This passage covers 5 T cell receptor beta chains from one sample sequenced in a study of OX40 agonist ivuxolimab in advanced cancers. TCRdb keeps only in-frame clones here, not all; method: immunoSEQ multiplex PCR. The table lists fewer than 50,000 clones, more than 75% of them singletons. The material was CD4+ or CD8+ T cells sorted from blood, obtained in a trial of the OX40 agonist ivuxolimab. The receptors here all came from an adult with an advanced solid tumor such as melanoma, head and neck, liver or kidney cancer.

J is TRBJ2-3 and V is TRBV6-5; 7 bases line up with TRBD1. This CDR3 comprises 14 residues. The V gene end was trimmed by 5 bases and the J gene end by 4 bases; junction bases not matched to a gene: 6. The germline V gene has CDR1 MNHEY and CDR2 SVGAGI. The CDR3 DNA follows: TGTGCCAGCAGTCGACAGGGCAAATCAGATACGCAGTATTTT. Its protein product is CASSRQGKSDTQYF.

This clone was detected once. The rearrangement uses TRBV21-1 and TRBJ1-1; TRBD1 was called by the table and not checked on the DNA. TRBV21-1 corresponds to a pseudogene. The CDR3 extends over 17 amino acids. CDR3 region: CASNPKGTRETNTEAFF. CDR3 DNA: TGTGCCAGCAACCCTAAAGGGACAAGAGAAACGAACACTGAAGCTTTCTTT.

The V and J genes are TRBV5-5 and TRBJ2-1; no clear D gene. The germline gives CDR1 SGHKS, CDR2 YYEKEE (reference sequence). Trimming left V 3 bases short and J 0 bases short, with 4 bases between. The length of the CDR3 is 13 residues. The CDR3 region has the DNA TGTGCCAGCAGCTCGACCTCCTACAATGAGCAGTTCTTC. Translated, it gives CASSSTSYNEQFF.

The chain combines TRBV6-5 with TRBJ2-7; D possibly matches TRBD1 or TRBD2 (5 bases each). CDR1 MNHEY and CDR2 SVGAGI come from the germline V gene. The CDR3 contains 14 residues. The germline V and J ends were trimmed by 2 bases and 1 base, with 9 bases remaining between them. CDR3 amino acids: CASSYRDGSYEQYF. CDR3 nucleotide sequence: TGTGCCAGCAGTTACCGGGACGGTTCCTACGAGCAGTACTTC.

The chain has TRBV19 and TRBJ2-3; possibly TRBD1 for D (7 bases). Germline V lookup: CDR1 LNHDA, CDR2 SQIVND (reference sequence). CDR3 size: 15 residues. The ends were cut back, 6 bases at V and 4 bases at J, with 17 bases in the middle. The CDR3, as DNA: TGTGCCAGTAGAGTTTATGCGGGGACAGCAGATACGCAGTATTTT. Protein sequence: CASRVYAGTADTQYF.